This T cell receptor beta chain stems from a study of OX40 agonist ivuxolimab in advanced cancers. Study at large: Dosing consisted of intravenous ivuxolimab at 0.01 to 10 mg/kg every 2 weeks.

This table comes from immunoSEQ multiplex PCR, and its TCRdb copy is limited to in-frame clones, with some not included. Of 20,000 to 25,000 clones listed, more than 75% are singletons. Systemic immunosuppression or autoimmune disease history was grounds to exclude patients. Germline CDR1 DFQATT, CDR2 SNEGSKA (reference sequence). V lost 8 bases, J lost 0 bases, and 7 bases lay in between. The CDR3 is 11 residues long. Study-level points and caveats: Both CD4+ and CD8+ T cell populations in blood had undergone clonal expansion by week 6 at 0.1 to 3.0 mg/kg.

In the case of this clone: Its antigen is still unknown.

The clonotype originates from an adult with an advanced solid tumor such as melanoma, head and neck, liver or kidney cancer. The starting material was CD4+ or CD8+ T cells sorted from blood, obtained in a trial of the OX40 agonist ivuxolimab. V usage is TRBV20-1 and J usage is TRBJ1-1; D is undetermined. CDR3 sequence: CSPRLNTEAFF. CDR3 coding DNA: TGCAGTCCCAGGTTGAACACTGAAGCTTTCTTT.